A single sample is the source of the 26 T cell receptor beta chains below, sequenced in a study of siplizumab effects on memory and regulatory T cells. The repertoire was sequenced with immunoSEQ multiplex PCR; TCRdb's copy has only in-frame clones and lacks some. The top ten hold 0.35% to 0.5% of the sample, which has 55,000 to 80,000 clones, roughly 85% seen once. Material for sequencing was memory CD4+ T cells sorted from blood. These receptors originate from a human donor in good health.

The chain uses TRBV4-3 and TRBJ2-7; D gene ambiguous. The CDR3 consists of 15 residues. Germline CDR1 LGHNA, CDR2 YSLEER. Trimming cost V 0 bases and J 2 bases, with 11 bases left between them. The CDR3 loop is CASSQDWTSTYEQYF. The CDR3 region has the DNA TGCGCCAGCAGCCAAGATTGGACCTCAACCTACGAGCAGTACTTC.

J is TRBJ2-1 and V is TRBV27, with a tentative D call TRBD2 (7 bases). The germline CDR1 and CDR2 sequences are MNHEY and SMNVEV (reference sequence). Trimming stripped 5 bases from V and 7 bases from J, with 18 bases between. This CDR3 has 15 amino acids. The CDR3 spells CASSPDGGRANEQFF. CDR3 nucleotides: TGTGCCAGCAGTCCTGACGGGGGGCGGGCTAATGAGCAGTTCTTC.

The chain joins TRBV5-6 to TRBJ2-3, with D uncertain. V gave up 1 base and J gave up 9 bases, with 12 bases separating them. Germline values: CDR1 SGHDT, CDR2 YYEEEE. The CDR3 spans 13 residues. In DNA, the CDR3 is TGTGCCAGCAGCTTGCCTCCTGCTCCGACGCAGTATTTT. This codes for CASSLPPAPTQYF. The whole variable domain, remainder taken from reference TRBV5-6 and TRBJ2-3, is DAGVTQSPTHLIKTRGQQVTLRCSPKSGHDTVSWYQQALGQGPQFIFQYYEEEERQRGNFPDRFSGHQFPNYSSELNVNALLLGDSALYLCASSLPPAPTQYFGPGTRLTVL.

The V call is TRBV10-1, the J call TRBJ2-7; D is possibly TRBD1 (6 bases). Trimming left V 6 bases short and J 3 bases short, with 12 bases between. This CDR3 has 13 residues. Germline CDR1 and CDR2: WNHNN and SYGVQD (reference sequence). The CDR3 region has the DNA TGCGCCAGCAGCGGGACACTCCTCTACGAGCAGTACTTC. This gives the protein CASSGTLLYEQYF.

CDR3 protein: CASSSGTGGVYEQYF. The DNA for the CDR3 is TGTGCCAGCAGCTCGGGAACAGGGGGCGTCTACGAGCAGTACTTC. The chain recombines TRBV7-6 with TRBJ2-7; 9 nucleotides match TRBD1. Trimming took 4 bases from V and 3 from J; bases not matched to a gene: 7. Germline V gene lookup returns CDR1 SGHVS and CDR2 FNYEAQ. The CDR3 spans 15 residues.

This chain joins TRBV28 and TRBJ1-2; D gene ambiguous. Trimming took off 6 bases at V and 1 base at J, with 9 bases between the two ends. Germline V gene lookup returns CDR1 MDHEN and CDR2 SYDVKM. The CDR3 consists of 13 residues. DNA for the CDR3: TGTGCCAGCAGCCGGAACTTTAACTATGGCTACACCTTC. Translation gives CASSRNFNYGYTF.

The V call is TRBV11-2, the J call TRBJ1-1; D may be TRBD1 (5 bases). CDR1 is SGHAT, CDR2 FQNNGV, per germline. V shed 5 bases and J shed 2 bases, with 12 bases lying between them. The CDR3 consists of 14 residues. CDR3 loop: CASSLLTGNTEAFF. The DNA of the CDR3 is TGTGCCAGCAGCCTCTTAACAGGTAACACTGAAGCTTTCTTT.

The V and J genes are TRBV5-4 and TRBJ1-4, with TRBD1 identical over 8 bases. Trimming removed 4 bases from V and 12 bases from J; junction bases left unmatched: 8. This CDR3 has 13 residues. Germline values: CDR1 SGHNT, CDR2 YYREEE (reference sequence). DNA for the CDR3: TGTGCCAGCAGCCCGGACGTACAGGGGGAACTGTTTTTT. This codes for CASSPDVQGELFF.

V and J are TRBV6-5 and TRBJ2-7; D perhaps matches TRBD1 (6 bases). CDR3 length equals 14 residues. The germline V gene encodes CDR1 MNHEY and CDR2 SVGAGI. Trimming shortened V by 5 bases and J by 7 bases, and 18 bases separated the two germline ends. The CDR3 region is CASSVGQLRGEQYF. Here the CDR3 DNA reads TGTGCCAGCAGTGTCGGACAGCTCCGAGGGGAGCAGTACTTC.

V usage is TRBV7-2 and J usage is TRBJ2-7, with 10 positions matching TRBD2. CDR1 and CDR2 from the germline V gene are SGHTA and FQGNSA. The ends lost 2 bases at V and 3 bases at J; junction bases unmatched: 4. This CDR3 is 15 amino acids long. This CDR3 is CASSLMASGGYEQYF. The CDR3 region has the DNA TGTGCCAGCAGCTTAATGGCTAGCGGGGGCTACGAGCAGTACTTC.

This clone was observed a handful of times. The CDR3 DNA reads TGTGCCAGCAGCCTACGGAGTGACGAGCAGTACTTC. Amino acids: CASSLRSDEQYF. The chain is built from TRBV6-6 and TRBJ2-7; D uncertain. Between the trimmed V and J ends, which lost 6 bases and 5 bases, there was a span of 11 bases. The CDR3 loop spans 12 amino acids. Germline CDR1 reads MNHNY; CDR2 reads SVGAGI (reference sequence).

This clone was detected a few times. The chain recombines TRBV7-3 with TRBJ1-1; D unclear. The CDR3 has 14 residues. Trimming cost V 0 bases and J 3 bases, with 8 bases left between them. Germline V lookup: CDR1 SGHTA, CDR2 FQGTGA. CDR3 amino acids: CASSLTFGDTEAFF. CDR3 sequence (DNA): TGTGCCAGCAGCTTAACATTTGGGGACACTGAAGCTTTCTTT.

This clone was picked up a small number of times. CDR3 sequence: CASSVDTRAFF. The CDR3 DNA follows: TGTGCCAGCAGCGTTGACACACGAGCTTTCTTT. The chain is built from TRBV2 and TRBJ1-1, with no clear D. Trimming shortened V by 6 bases and J by 10 bases, and 12 bases separated the two germline ends. This CDR3 comprises 11 residues. Germline assignment: CDR1 SNHLY and CDR2 FYNNEI.

V gene TRBV10-2 combines with J gene TRBJ1-1, with TRBD1 matching over 11 bases. The CDR3 runs 14 residues. Trimming at V came to 8 bases and at J to 4 bases, leaving 6 bases not matched to a gene. Germline V CDR1 and CDR2: WSHSY, SAAADI. The DNA of the CDR3 is TGCGCCAGCGAAACCGGGACAGGGGGCACTGAAGCTTTCTTT. Its protein is CASETGTGGTEAFF.

In regard to this clone: The sample has other DNA sequences that encode this CDR3 too. The chain links TRBV28 to TRBJ1-1; possibly TRBD1 for D (6 bases). The CDR3 covers 13 residues. Trimming left V 6 bases short and J 1 base short, with 9 bases between. The germline V gene has CDR1 MDHEN and CDR2 SYDVKM. CDR3 sequence: CASRQQGNTEAFF. The DNA for the CDR3 is TGTGCCAGCAGGCAACAGGGGAACACTGAAGCTTTCTTT.

This clone was seen repeatedly, ten times or more. The J gene is TRBJ1-3, the V gene TRBV28; 8 nucleotides align to TRBD1. Trimming removed 5 bases from V and 2 bases from J; junction bases left unmatched: 5. CDR3 length equals 15 residues. Germline V gene sequence: CDR1 MDHEN, CDR2 SYDVKM. The CDR3 protein is CASSPDRVTGNTIYF. CDR3 nucleotide sequence: TGTGCCAGCAGTCCGGACAGGGTAACTGGAAACACCATATATTTT.

The rearrangement links TRBV6-5 to TRBJ1-6; 10 bases match TRBD1. Germline trimming cut 6 bases from V and 7 bases from J; bases unmatched to any gene: 6. Germline lookup yields CDR1 MNHEY and CDR2 SVGAGI. This CDR3 comprises 15 residues. DNA for the CDR3: TGTGCCAGCAGGGGGGGACAGGGGAGGAATTCACCCCTCCACTTT. It is translated as CASRGGQGRNSPLHF.

This chain connects TRBV15 to TRBJ2-5, with 7 bases that match TRBD2. CDR3 size: 15 residues. The V and J ends lost 0 bases and 5 bases, in that order; junction bases with no gene match: 6. Germline loops: CDR1 LNHNV, CDR2 YYDKDF (reference sequence). The CDR3 region has the DNA TGTGCCACCAGCAGAGACTCGAGCGGGGTCGAGACCCAGTACTTC. Protein sequence: CATSRDSSGVETQYF.

The gene calls are TRBV19 and TRBJ1-5; the D gene is possibly TRBD1 (6 bases). Trimming removed 5 bases from V and 7 bases from J, with 15 bases in between. The CDR3 loop spans 14 amino acids. CDR1 is LNHDA and CDR2 is SQIVND in the germline V gene (reference sequence). The CDR3 loop is CASSQNEGGQPQHF. DNA of the CDR3: TGTGCCAGTAGTCAAAATGAGGGGGGGCAGCCCCAGCATTTT.

The V gene is TRBV4-3, the J gene TRBJ2-7, with D perhaps matching TRBD1 (6 bases). Germline loops: CDR1 LGHNA, CDR2 YSLEER. The V and J ends lost 6 bases and 0 bases respectively, with 12 bases between them. The CDR3 runs to 14 residues. The CDR3 sequence: CASSRTAGSYEQYF. The CDR3 DNA reads as TGCGCCAGCAGTCGGACAGCAGGCTCCTACGAGCAGTACTTC.

The chain uses TRBV29-1 and TRBJ2-5; 10 positions agree with TRBD1. Germline V CDR1 and CDR2: SQVTM, ANQGSEA. The CDR3 runs 13 residues. With V trimmed by 6 bases and J by 5 bases, 6 bases remained unmatched. The CDR3 DNA follows: TGCAGCGTCGAGACAGGGGGCGGGGAGACCCAGTACTTC. Translation: CSVETGGGETQYF.

The J gene is TRBJ1-2, the V gene TRBV14; no firm D call. The germline V and J ends were trimmed by 1 base and 4 bases, with 10 bases remaining between them. This CDR3 region has 14 residues. The V gene's germline CDR1 is SGHDN and CDR2 FVKESK. The CDR3 here is CASSQGSVPYGYTF. CDR3 in DNA: TGTGCCAGCAGCCAAGGGTCAGTTCCCTATGGCTACACCTTC. Full variable domain (remainder filled in from reference TRBV14 and TRBJ1-2): EAGVTQFPSHSVIEKGQTVTLRCDPISGHDNLYWYRRVMGKEIKFLLHFVKESKQDESGMPNNRFLAERTGGTYSTLKVQPAELEDSGVYFCASSQGSVPYGYTFGSGTRLTVV.

The rearrangement uses TRBV11-2 and TRBJ2-5, with TRBD2 identical over 12 bases. Per germline, CDR1 SGHAT and CDR2 FQNNGV. This CDR3 contains 19 residues. V lost 4 bases and J lost 4; bases outside the gene matches: 16. The CDR3 loop is CASSSPSSLAGGHLETQYF. CDR3 nucleotides: TGTGCCAGCAGCTCCCCATCATCCCTAGCGGGGGGGCATTTAGAGACCCAGTACTTC.

The chain has TRBV5-1 and TRBJ2-7, with 9 bases fitting TRBD1. Germline loops: CDR1 SGHRS, CDR2 YFSETQ. The junction had 7 bases not matched to a gene; V was cut back by 4 bases and J by 2 bases. The CDR3 runs to 15 residues. The CDR3 DNA reads TGCGCCAGCAGCCCAAGGACAGGGGCGGCCTACGAGCAGTACTTC. Amino acids: CASSPRTGAAYEQYF.

In this sample, this clone turned up once. The chain employs TRBV12-2 and TRBJ2-1; the table names TRBD2, a call not compared with the DNA. TRBV12-2 is shown as a pseudogene. This CDR3 comprises 15 residues. The CDR3, as DNA: TGTGCAAGTCGCTTCCAGCGGGGGGCCTACAATGAGCAGTTCTTC. This encodes CASRFQRGAYNEQFF.

This chain joins TRBV7-2 and TRBJ1-2; no firm D call. Trimming took 1 base from V and 5 from J, leaving 14 bases between them. The CDR3 is 15 amino acids. The germline V gene encodes CDR1 SGHTA and CDR2 FQGNSA. CDR3 residues: CASSLEDGPSYGYTF. CDR3 coding DNA: TGTGCCAGCAGCTTAGAGGACGGACCGAGTTATGGCTACACCTTC.